This T cell receptor (beta chain) was documented in a study of blood T cell repertoires in COVID-19. Study background: Donors in the United States, Italy and Spain gave samples during acute or convalescent COVID-19.

Germline V gives CDR1 LNHNV, CDR2 YYDKDF (reference sequence). The CDR3 is 16 residues long. Trimming cost V 2 bases and J 9 bases, with 22 bases left between them. In the study's own analysis: It was from reference gene primer amplification that nucleated cell counts were estimated. Profiling relied on immunoSEQ multiplex PCR, and the TCRdb table lists in-frame clones only, not all of them. That table furnishes V, J and clone size, whereas the DNA furnished D and trimming. There are about 140,000 clones in the sample; less than 80% occur only once, and more than 3.5% lies in the top ten. Sequencing was carried out using peripheral blood. V is TRBV15 and J is TRBJ1-2; D perhaps matches TRBD1 (5 bases). The receptor comes from a woman of 80 years or more with active or convalescent COVID-19. The CDR3 DNA sequence: TGTGCCACCAGCAGAAATGAGGCGTGGGGCCAAGCGAGCTACACCTTC. This gives the protein CATSRNEAWGQASYTF.